This entry is about one T cell receptor beta chain. This entry comes from a study of blood T cell repertoires in COVID-19. Across the study: Collection of acute and convalescent COVID-19 samples took place in the United States, Italy and Spain.

Trimming cost V 2 bases and J 3 bases, with 5 bases left between them. The germline V gene has CDR1 KGHSH and CDR2 LQKENI. The CDR3 is 13 residues long. Profiled with immunoSEQ multiplex PCR; TCRdb holds only in-frame clones, not every one. The sample lists 200,000 to 250,000 clones; about 89% were seen once. Sequenced input: peripheral blood. The receptor was derived from an older woman who had recovered from COVID-19. The genes are TRBV18 and TRBJ1-5; no reliable D call. In nucleotides, the CDR3 is TGTGCCAGCTCACCAGAGGTCAATCAGCCCCAGCATTTT. Protein: CASSPEVNQPQHF.